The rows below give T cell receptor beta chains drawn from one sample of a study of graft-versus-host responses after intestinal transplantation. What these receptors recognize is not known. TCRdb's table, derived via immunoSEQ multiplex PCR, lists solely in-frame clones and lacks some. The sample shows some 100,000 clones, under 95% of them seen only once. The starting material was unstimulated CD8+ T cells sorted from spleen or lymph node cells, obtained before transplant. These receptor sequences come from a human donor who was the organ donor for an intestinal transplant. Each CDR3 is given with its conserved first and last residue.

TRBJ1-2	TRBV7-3	CASSLVPRTTGDYGYTF
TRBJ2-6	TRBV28	CASSRRGSGANVLTF
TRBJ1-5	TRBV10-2	CASSEYRDQTGNQPQHF
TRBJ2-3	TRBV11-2	CASSLPPGGLLRDTQYF
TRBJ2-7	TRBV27	CASSGLEFTASGSLEQYF
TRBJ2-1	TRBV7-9	CASSLARDRGRFGQFF
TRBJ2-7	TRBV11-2	CASSPSTYEQYF
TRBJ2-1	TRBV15	CATSSSGSFNEQFF
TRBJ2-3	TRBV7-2	CASSPSALAGGIADTQYF
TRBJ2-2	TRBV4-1	CASSQGQGIWELFF
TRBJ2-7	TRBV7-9	CASSSTPGMDEQYF
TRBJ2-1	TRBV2	CASSDPGTAAPGLAGGGNEQFF
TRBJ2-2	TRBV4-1	CASSQRTSGLTNTGELFF
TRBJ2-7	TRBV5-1	CAHLLAGGSSEQYF
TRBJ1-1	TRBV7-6	CASSSAGTGINEAFF
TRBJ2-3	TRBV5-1	CASFPRDYHPFADTQYF
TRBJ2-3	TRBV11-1	CASTAWEADTQYF
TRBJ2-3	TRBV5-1	CASSVGLRTSGRYTDTQYF
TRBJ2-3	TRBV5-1	CASSLSGTTDTQYF
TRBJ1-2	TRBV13	CASSFGGDGYTF
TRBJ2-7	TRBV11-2	CASSLSRYYEQYF
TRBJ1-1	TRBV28	CASSLVRAGAEAFF
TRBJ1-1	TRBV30	CAWKRDRGIRNTEAFF
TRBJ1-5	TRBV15	CATSRDRGQGYSNQPQHF
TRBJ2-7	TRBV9	CASSVGGSAGYEQYF
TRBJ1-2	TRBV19	CASSPFIGQGRRGYTF
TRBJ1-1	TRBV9	CASSVGQGLNTEAFF
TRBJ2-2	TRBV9	CASSAGGTGELFF
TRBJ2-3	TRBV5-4	CASSFPGLSTDTQYF
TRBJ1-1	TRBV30	CAWSVDRGTEAFF
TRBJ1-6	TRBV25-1	CASSETTNSPLHF
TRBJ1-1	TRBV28	CASKRGWGNTEAFF
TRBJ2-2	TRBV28	CASRGTGELFF
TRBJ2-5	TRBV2	CASSGLAEHQETQYF
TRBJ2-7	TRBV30	CAWSTGTSGSEQYF
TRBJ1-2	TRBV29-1	CSVVGAIYGYTF
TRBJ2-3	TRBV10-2	CASSESLAGGPVDTQYF
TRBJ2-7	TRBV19	CASSISGASIYEQYF
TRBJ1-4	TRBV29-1	CSVESSEDGEKLFF
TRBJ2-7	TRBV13	CASSLPSGRYEQYF
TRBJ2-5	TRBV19	CASSGRGLETQYF
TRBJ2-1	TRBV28	CASSFLAGVYNEQFF
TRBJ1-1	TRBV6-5	CASSYRGDTEAFF
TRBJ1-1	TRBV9	CASSPPPGTGTGNTEAFF
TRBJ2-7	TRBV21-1	CATEQGVWWYEQYF
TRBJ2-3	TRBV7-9	CASSSTHGPRADTDTQYF
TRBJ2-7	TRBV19	CASSIQWTPDQGEQYF
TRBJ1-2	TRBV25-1	CASSTGGAYGYTF
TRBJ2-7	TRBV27	CASSLLSDFGSEQYF